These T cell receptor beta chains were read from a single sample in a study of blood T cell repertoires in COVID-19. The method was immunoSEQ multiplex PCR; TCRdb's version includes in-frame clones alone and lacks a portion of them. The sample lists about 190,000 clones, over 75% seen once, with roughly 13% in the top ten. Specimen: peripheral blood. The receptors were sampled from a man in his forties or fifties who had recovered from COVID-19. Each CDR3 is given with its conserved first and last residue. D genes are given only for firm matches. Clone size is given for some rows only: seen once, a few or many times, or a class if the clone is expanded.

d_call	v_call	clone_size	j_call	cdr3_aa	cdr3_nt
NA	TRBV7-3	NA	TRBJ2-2	CASSLHSSGGELFF	TGTGCCAGCAGCTTACACTCTAGTGGCGGGGAGCTGTTTTTT
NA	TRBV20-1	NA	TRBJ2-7	CSASSPGSPYEQYF	TGCAGTGCTAGTAGCCCGGGGTCTCCCTACGAGCAGTACTTC
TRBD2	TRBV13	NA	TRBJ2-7	CASSLERGAGEQYF	TGTGCCAGCAGCTTAGAGCGGGGGGCGGGCGAGCAGTACTTC
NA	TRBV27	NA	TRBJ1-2	CASSFVRQRPNYGYTF	TGTGCCAGCAGTTTTGTGAGGCAGAGACCTAACTATGGCTACACCTTC
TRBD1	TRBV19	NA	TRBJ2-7	CASSRLTRDRHYEQYF	TGTGCCAGTAGCCGGCTGACCCGGGACAGACACTACGAGCAGTACTTC
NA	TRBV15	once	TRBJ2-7	CATSRDKSVRGEQYF	TGTGCCACCAGCAGAGATAAAAGCGTCAGGGGCGAGCAGTACTTC
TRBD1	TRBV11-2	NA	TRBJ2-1	CASSFLGTASYNEQFF	TGTGCCAGCAGCTTTCTGGGGACAGCCTCCTACAATGAGCAGTTCTTC
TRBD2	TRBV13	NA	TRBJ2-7	CASSLGTSGRNEQYF	TGTGCCAGCAGCCTAGGGACTAGCGGGAGGAACGAGCAGTACTTC
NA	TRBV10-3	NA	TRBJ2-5	CAISESLGQETQYF	TGTGCCATCAGTGAGTCGCTAGGACAAGAGACCCAGTACTTC
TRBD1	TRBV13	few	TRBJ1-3	CASSKRTGAGSGNTIYF	TGTGCCAGCAGCAAACGGACAGGGGCCGGGAGCGGAAACACCATATATTTT
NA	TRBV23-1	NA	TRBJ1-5	CASSQSRGQNQPQHF	TGCGCCAGCAGTCAATCGAGAGGTCAAAATCAGCCCCAGCATTTT
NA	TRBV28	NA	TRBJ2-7	CASSLESSYEQYF	TGTGCCAGCAGTTTAGAGAGCTCCTACGAGCAGTACTTC
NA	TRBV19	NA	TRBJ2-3	CASSRTAVSTDTQYF	TGTGCCAGTAGTAGGACAGCGGTAAGCACAGATACGCAGTATTTT
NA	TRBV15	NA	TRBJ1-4	CATSRDLYGSEKLFF	TGTGCCACCAGCAGAGATCTTTACGGGAGTGAAAAACTGTTTTTT
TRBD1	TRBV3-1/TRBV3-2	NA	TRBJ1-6	CASSQGRGLSPLHF	TGTGCCAGCAGCCAAGGCAGGGGGCTTTCACCCCTCCACTTT
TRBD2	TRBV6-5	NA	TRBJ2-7	CASRSGSGNEQYF	TGTGCCAGCAGGAGCGGGAGTGGAAACGAGCAGTACTTC
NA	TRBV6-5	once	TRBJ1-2	CASRRGLDGYTF	TGTGCCAGCAGAAGGGGCTTAGATGGCTACACCTTC
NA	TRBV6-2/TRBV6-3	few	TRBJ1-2	CASSYRVLYGYTF	TGTGCCAGCAGTTACCGGGTCCTCTATGGCTACACCTTC
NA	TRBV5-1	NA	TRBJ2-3	CASSLEGRGPTDTQYF	TGCGCCAGCAGCTTGGAAGGGCGGGGTCCCACAGATACGCAGTATTTT
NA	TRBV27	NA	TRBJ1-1	CASRRGTRGTEAFF	TGTGCCAGCAGACGCGGGACCAGAGGAACTGAAGCTTTCTTT
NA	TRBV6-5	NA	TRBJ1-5	CASSYSGGYNQPQHF	TGTGCCAGCAGTTACTCCGGGGGATACAATCAGCCCCAGCATTTT
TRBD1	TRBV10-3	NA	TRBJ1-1	CAISAGQGMGVTEAFF	TGTGCCATCAGTGCCGGACAGGGTATGGGGGTCACTGAAGCTTTCTTT
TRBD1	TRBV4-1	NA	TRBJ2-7	CASSLRTGESLGGYEQYF	TGCGCCAGCAGCCTCCGGACAGGGGAATCCTTGGGCGGCTACGAGCAGTACTTC
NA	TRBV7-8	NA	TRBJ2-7	CASSHPLSIYEQYF	TGTGCCAGCAGCCACCCCCTCAGTATTTACGAGCAGTACTTC
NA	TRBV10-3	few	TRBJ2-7	CAISEATTNEQYF	TGTGCCATCAGTGAGGCGACTACCAACGAGCAGTACTTC
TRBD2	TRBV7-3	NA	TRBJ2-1	CASSLIGTSGLGDEQFF	TGTGCCAGCAGCTTAATCGGGACTAGCGGCCTGGGGGATGAGCAGTTCTTC